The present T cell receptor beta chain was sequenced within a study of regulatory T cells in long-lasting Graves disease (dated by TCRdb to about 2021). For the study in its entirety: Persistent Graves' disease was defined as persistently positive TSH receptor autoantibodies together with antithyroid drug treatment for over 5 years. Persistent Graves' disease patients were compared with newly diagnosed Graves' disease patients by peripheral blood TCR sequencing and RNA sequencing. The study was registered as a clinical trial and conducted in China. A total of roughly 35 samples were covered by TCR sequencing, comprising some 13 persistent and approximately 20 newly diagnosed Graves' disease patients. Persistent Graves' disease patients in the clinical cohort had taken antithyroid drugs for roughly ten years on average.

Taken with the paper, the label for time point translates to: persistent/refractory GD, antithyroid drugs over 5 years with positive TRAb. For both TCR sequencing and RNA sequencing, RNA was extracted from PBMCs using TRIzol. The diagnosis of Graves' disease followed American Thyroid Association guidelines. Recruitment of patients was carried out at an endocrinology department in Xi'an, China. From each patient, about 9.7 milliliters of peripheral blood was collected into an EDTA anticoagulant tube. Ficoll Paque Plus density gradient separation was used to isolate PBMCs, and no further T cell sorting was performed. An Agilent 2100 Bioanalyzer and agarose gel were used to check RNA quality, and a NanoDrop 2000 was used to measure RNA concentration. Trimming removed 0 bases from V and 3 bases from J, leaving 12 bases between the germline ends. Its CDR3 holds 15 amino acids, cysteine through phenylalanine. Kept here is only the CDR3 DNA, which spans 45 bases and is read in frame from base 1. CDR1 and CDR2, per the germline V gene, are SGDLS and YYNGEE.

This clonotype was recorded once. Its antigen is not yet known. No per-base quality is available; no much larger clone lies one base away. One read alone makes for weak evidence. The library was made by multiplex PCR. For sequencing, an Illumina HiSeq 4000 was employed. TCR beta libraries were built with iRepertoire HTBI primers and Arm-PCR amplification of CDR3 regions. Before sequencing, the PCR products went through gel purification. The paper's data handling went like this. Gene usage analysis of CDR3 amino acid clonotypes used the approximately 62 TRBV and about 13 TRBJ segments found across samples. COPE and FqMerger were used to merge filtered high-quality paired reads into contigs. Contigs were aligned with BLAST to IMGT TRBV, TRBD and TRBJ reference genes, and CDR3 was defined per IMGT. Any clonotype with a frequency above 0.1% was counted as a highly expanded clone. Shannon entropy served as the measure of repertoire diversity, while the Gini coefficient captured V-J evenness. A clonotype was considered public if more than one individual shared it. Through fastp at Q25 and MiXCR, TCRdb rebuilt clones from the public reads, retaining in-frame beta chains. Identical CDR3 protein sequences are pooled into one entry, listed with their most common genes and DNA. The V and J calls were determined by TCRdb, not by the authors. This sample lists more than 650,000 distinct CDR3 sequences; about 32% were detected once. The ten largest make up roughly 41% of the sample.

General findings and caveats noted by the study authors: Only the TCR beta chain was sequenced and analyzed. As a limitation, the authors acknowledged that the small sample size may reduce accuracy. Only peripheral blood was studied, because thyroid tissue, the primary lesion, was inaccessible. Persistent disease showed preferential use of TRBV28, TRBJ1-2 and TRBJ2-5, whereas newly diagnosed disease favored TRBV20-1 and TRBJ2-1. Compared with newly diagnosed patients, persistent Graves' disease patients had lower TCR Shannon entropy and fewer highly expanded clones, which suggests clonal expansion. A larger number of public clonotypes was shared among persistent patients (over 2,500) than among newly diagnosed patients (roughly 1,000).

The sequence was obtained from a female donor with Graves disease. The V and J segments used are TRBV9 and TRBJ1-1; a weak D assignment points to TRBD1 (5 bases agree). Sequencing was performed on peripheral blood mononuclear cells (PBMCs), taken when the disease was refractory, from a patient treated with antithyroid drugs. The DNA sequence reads TGTGCCAGCAGCGTAGGCCCAGGGCGGGACACTGAAGCTTTCTTT. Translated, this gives CASSVGPGRDTEAFF.